The source of this T cell receptor (beta chain) is a study of shared clonotypes between healthy human individuals. Several immunoSEQ 96-well plates shared each subset's DNA, each plate a replicate. The protocol was immunoSEQ multiplex PCR, while the TCRdb copy is restricted to in-frame clones and leaves out a portion. The data hold about 520,000 clones, with more than 95% observed a single time. From germline, CDR1 is SGHTA and CDR2 FQGNSA. The germline V and J ends were trimmed by 6 bases and 6 bases, with 23 bases remaining between them. This CDR3 is built from 17 residues. This chain links TRBV7-2 with TRBJ2-2; D remains unclear. The sequence was obtained from a woman aged 25-40 years in good health. Source material: naive CD4+ T cells sorted from blood. Described subset: CD45RA+ positively selected. The CDR3 spells CASSQKTIAYPSGELFF. CDR3 nucleotides: TGTGCCAGCAGTCAAAAAACCATAGCTTATCCTTCCGGGGAGCTGTTTTTT.